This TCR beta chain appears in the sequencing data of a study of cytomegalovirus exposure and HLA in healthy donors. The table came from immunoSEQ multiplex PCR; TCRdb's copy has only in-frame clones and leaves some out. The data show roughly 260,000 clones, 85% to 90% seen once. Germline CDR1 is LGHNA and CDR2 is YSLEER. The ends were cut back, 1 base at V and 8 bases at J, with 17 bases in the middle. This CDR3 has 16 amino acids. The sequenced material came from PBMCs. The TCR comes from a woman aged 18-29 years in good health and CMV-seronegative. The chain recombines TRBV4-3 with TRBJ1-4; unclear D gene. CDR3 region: CASSQAHAADQEKLFF. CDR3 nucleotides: TGCGCCAGCAGCCAAGCGCACGCGGCAGACCAGGAAAAACTGTTTTTT.